This passage covers 30 T cell receptor beta chains from one sample sequenced in a study of neoadjuvant anti-PD-1 for oral cavity cancer. Generated by immunoSEQ multiplex PCR, the TCRdb table keeps only in-frame clones and is missing some. The table has about 15,000 clones, about 70% seen once. This specimen was PBMCs, taken before nivolumab (anti-PD-1) treatment. Source of these receptors: a person aged 35 to 85 with oral cavity squamous cell carcinoma.

The CDR3: CASSSGGWEDTEAFF. The CDR3 DNA reads as TGTGCCAGCAGTTCGGGGGGTTGGGAGGACACTGAAGCTTTCTTT. V and J are TRBV27 and TRBJ1-1; possibly TRBD1 for D (5 bases). Germline assignment: CDR1 MNHEY and CDR2 SMNVEV (reference sequence). V was cut by 4 bases and J by 3 bases, with 15 bases left in between. This CDR3 comprises 15 residues.

The CDR3 sequence is CASSLGDRMNTEAFF. The CDR3 region has the DNA TGTGCCAGTTCCCTGGGGGACAGGATGAACACTGAAGCTTTCTTT. The chain combines TRBV19 with TRBJ1-1, with 8 positions matching TRBD1. The J segment lost 0 bases and the V segment lost 8 bases, leaving 8 bases of the junction unmatched. Germline V lookup: CDR1 LNHDA, CDR2 SQIVND (reference sequence). There are 15 residues in the CDR3.

This clone has a handful of counts. This chain links TRBV5-4 with TRBJ2-1, with D unresolved. The CDR3 runs to 17 residues. V was pared by 0 bases and J by 0 bases, with 13 bases between. Germline V lookup: CDR1 SGHNT, CDR2 YYREEE (reference sequence). CDR3 sequence: CASSLAVAVISYNEQFF. CDR3 coding DNA: TGTGCCAGCAGCTTGGCGGTGGCCGTTATCTCCTACAATGAGCAGTTCTTC.

The V gene is TRBV10-3, the J gene TRBJ2-7; no clear D. CDR1 and CDR2 (germline): ENHRY, SYGVKD. The V gene lost 3 bases and the J gene lost 3 bases, with 12 bases spanning the gap. This CDR3 contains 14 residues. CDR3 in DNA: TGTGCCATCAGTGATGCAGGTAAAAACTACGAGCAGTACTTC. The encoded protein is CAISDAGKNYEQYF.

The chain uses TRBV11-1 and TRBJ2-7, with D possibly being TRBD1 (6 bases). Trimming removed 3 bases at V and 5 bases at J, with 14 bases between. This CDR3 comprises 14 residues. Germline V gene lookup returns CDR1 SGHAT and CDR2 FQDESV (reference sequence). CDR3 sequence: CASSFMTGPHEQYF. The CDR3 region has the DNA TGTGCCAGCAGCTTCATGACAGGTCCCCACGAGCAGTACTTC.

V is TRBV5-1 and J is TRBJ2-7; D is possibly TRBD2 (6 bases). The ends were cut back, 4 bases at V and 0 bases at J, with 20 bases in the middle. Germline V gives CDR1 SGHRS, CDR2 YFSETQ. This CDR3 is built from 17 residues. The CDR3 sequence: CASSRRRSGTLSYEQYF. As DNA, the CDR3 is TGCGCCAGCAGCCGAAGGAGGTCCGGGACTCTCTCCTACGAGCAGTACTTC.

The gene calls are TRBV5-1 and TRBJ2-2; 7 nucleotides align to TRBD2. With 3 bases clipped from V and 4 bases from J, the junction kept 9 bases outside the gene matches. This CDR3 spans 16 amino acids. CDR1 SGHRS and CDR2 YFSETQ come from the germline V gene. Written as DNA, the CDR3 is TGCGCCAGCAGCTACGGGGTTACGGGGGGCACCGGGGAGCTGTTTTTT. It specifies CASSYGVTGGTGELFF. The variable domain in full, completed from reference TRBV5-1 and TRBJ2-2, reads KAGVTQTPRYLIKTRGQQVTLSCSPISGHRSVSWYQQTPGQGLQFLFEYFSETQRNKGNFPGRFSGRQFSNSRSEMNVSTLELGDSALYLCASSYGVTGGTGELFFGEGSRLTVL.

The V gene is TRBV6-6, the J gene TRBJ2-5; tentative D call: TRBD2 (7 bases). The CDR3 sequence is 16 residues long. CDR1 is MNHNY, CDR2 SVGAGI, per germline (reference sequence). V lost 2 bases to trimming and J lost 2 bases, with 15 bases between them. CDR3 amino acids: CASSYQGTTGQETQYF. DNA of the CDR3: TGTGCCAGCAGTTACCAGGGGACTACAGGGCAAGAGACCCAGTACTTC.

The rearrangement links TRBV7-9 to TRBJ1-1; 7 bases align to TRBD1. V dropped 7 bases and J dropped 3; count of bases not matched to a gene: 8. CDR3 length: 14 residues. The V gene's germline CDR1 is SEHNR and CDR2 FQNEAQ (reference sequence). CDR3 residues: CASTRWDSDTEAFF. The CDR3 DNA follows: TGTGCCAGCACTCGTTGGGACAGTGACACTGAAGCTTTCTTT.

This chain's CDR3 is CASRNSQLSYEQYF. CDR3 sequence (DNA): TGTGCCAGCAGGAACAGCCAACTCTCCTACGAGCAGTACTTC. The chain uses TRBV2 and TRBJ2-7; D uncertain. Germline CDR1 is SNHLY and CDR2 is FYNNEI. This CDR3 has 14 amino acids. The V and J ends lost 6 bases and 0 bases respectively, with 12 bases between them. The full variable domain, with the rest looked up from reference TRBV2 and TRBJ2-7, is EPEVTQTPSHQVTQMGQEVILRCVPISNHLYFYWYRQILGQKVEFLVSFYNNEISEKSEIFDDQFSVERPDGSNFTLKIRSTKLEDSAMYFCASRNSQLSYEQYFGPGTRLTVT.

In DNA, the CDR3 is TGTGCCAGCAGTTTATCCGCGGCTAGCGGGAGTTTGAGCGGGGAGCTGTTTTTT. Its translation: CASSLSAASGSLSGELFF. The rearrangement joins TRBV27 to TRBJ2-2, with 10 bases lining up with TRBD2. Germline CDR1 is MNHEY and CDR2 is SMNVEV (reference sequence). V gave up 0 bases and J gave up 7 bases; unmatched junction bases: 11. The CDR3 loop spans 18 amino acids.

There are a few counts of this clone. CDR3 in amino acids: CASSDSVWRGTGFYSNQPQHF. Here the CDR3 DNA reads TGTGCCAGCAGTGACTCCGTCTGGAGGGGCACCGGGTTTTATAGCAATCAGCCCCAGCATTTT. The rearrangement joins TRBV6-4 to TRBJ1-5, with a possible D match to TRBD1 (5 bases). CDR3 length equals 21 residues. Trimming shortened V by 0 bases and J by 0 bases, and 24 bases separated the two germline ends. From germline, CDR1 is MRHNA and CDR2 SNTAGT.

The table lists this clone with a count of one. CDR3 in amino acids: CASSLVGYEQYF. In DNA, the CDR3 is TGTGCCAGCAGCTTAGTCGGGTACGAGCAGTACTTC. The genes are TRBV7-9 and TRBJ2-7; D is unclear. V was cut by 1 base and J by 4 bases, with 5 bases left in between. From germline, CDR1 is SEHNR and CDR2 FQNEAQ (reference sequence). The CDR3 has 12 residues.

The table lists this clone with a count of one. This chain connects TRBV5-1 to TRBJ2-1; D possibly corresponds to TRBD1 (6 bases). Deletions cut 0 bases from V and 3 bases from J, with 10 bases between. Germline loops: CDR1 SGHRS, CDR2 YFSETQ. The CDR3 consists of 15 residues. The CDR3 bases are TGCGCCAGCAGCTTGGGACAGGCTAGCTACAATGAGCAGTTCTTC. Its translation: CASSLGQASYNEQFF. Supplemented by reference TRBV5-1 and TRBJ2-1, the full variable domain reads KAGVTQTPRYLIKTRGQQVTLSCSPISGHRSVSWYQQTPGQGLQFLFEYFSETQRNKGNFPGRFSGRQFSNSRSEMNVSTLELGDSALYLCASSLGQASYNEQFFGPGTRLTVL.

This clone has a handful of counts. V is TRBV28 and J is TRBJ2-7; D is possibly TRBD2 (6 bases). Deletions cut 3 bases from V and 3 bases from J, with 15 bases between. CDR3 length: 15 amino acids. Germline-derived CDR1 and CDR2 are MDHEN and SYDVKM. The CDR3 loop reads CASSFGFRTIYEQYF. The CDR3 DNA is TGTGCCAGCAGTTTCGGTTTTCGGACTATCTACGAGCAGTACTTC. Filled out from reference TRBV28 and TRBJ2-7, the complete variable domain reads DVKVTQSSRYLVKRTGEKVFLECVQDMDHENMFWYRQDPGLGLRLIYFSYDVKMKEKGDIPEGYSVSREKKERFSLILESASTNQTSMYLCASSFGFRTIYEQYFGPGTRLTVT.

The rearrangement links TRBV14 to TRBJ1-2; TRBD1 aligns across 8 bases. The V segment lost 4 bases and the J segment 4 bases; nucleotides outside the gene matches: 8. The CDR3 contains 15 residues. Germline values: CDR1 SGHDN, CDR2 FVKESK. Written as DNA, the CDR3 is TGTGCCAGCAGCCCGGGACAGGAACGACTCTATGGCTACACCTTC. It codes for CASSPGQERLYGYTF.

This chain uses TRBV6-5 with TRBJ2-1, with D perhaps TRBD2 (6 bases). V lost 5 bases and J 6 bases, leaving 14 bases between the germline ends. The CDR3 runs to 14 residues. Germline-derived CDR1 and CDR2 are MNHEY and SVGAGI. CDR3 in amino acids: CASSRGFGGNEQFF. Written as DNA, the CDR3 is TGTGCCAGCAGTAGGGGTTTCGGGGGCAATGAGCAGTTCTTC.

The chain is built from TRBV5-5 and TRBJ2-3; 8 positions agree with TRBD1. This CDR3 has 17 residues. Germline CDR1 is SGHKS and CDR2 is YYEKEE (reference sequence). With 2 bases clipped from V and 2 bases from J, the junction kept 10 bases outside the gene matches. The CDR3 sequence is CASSFSAGQVFTDTQYF. In DNA, the CDR3 is TGTGCCAGCAGCTTTTCTGCGGGACAGGTTTTCACAGATACGCAGTATTTT.

The J gene is TRBJ1-2, the V gene TRBV4-1, with no clear D. Germline V gene lookup returns CDR1 MGHRA and CDR2 YSYEKL. V dropped 0 bases and J dropped 0 bases, with 8 bases sitting between them. The CDR3 length is 15 residues. The CDR3 sequence: CASSQEPVANYGYTF. Here the CDR3 DNA reads TGCGCCAGCAGCCAAGAACCAGTAGCTAACTATGGCTACACCTTC.

This CDR3 is CASSVAGNPYEQYF. The CDR3, as DNA: TGTGCCAGCAGCGTTGCAGGGAACCCCTACGAGCAGTACTTC. The V and J genes are TRBV5-6 and TRBJ2-7, with D possibly being TRBD1 (5 bases). Trimming pared 4 bases from V and 2 bases from J, leaving 13 bases between. The CDR3 is 14 amino acids. CDR1 and CDR2 (germline): SGHDT, YYEEEE. The whole variable domain, filled in from reference TRBV5-6 and TRBJ2-7, reads DAGVTQSPTHLIKTRGQQVTLRCSPKSGHDTVSWYQQALGQGPQFIFQYYEEEERQRGNFPDRFSGHQFPNYSSELNVNALLLGDSALYLCASSVAGNPYEQYFGPGTRLTVT.

The chain couples TRBV10-3 to TRBJ2-7, with D perhaps TRBD1 or TRBD2 (6 bases each). CDR3 size: 18 residues. V lost 3 bases and J lost 4, with 25 bases in between. CDR1 is ENHRY, CDR2 SYGVKD, per germline. The CDR3 DNA reads as TGTGCCATCAGTGATTTAGGGGGGAGCGCCACTACCTCTTACGAGCAGTACTTC. This translates into CAISDLGGSATTSYEQYF.

The chain links TRBV30 to TRBJ1-5; TRBD1 might be the D (5 bases). With 2 bases removed from V and 6 bases from J, the gap between germline ends came to 20 bases. There are 16 residues in the CDR3. Germline-derived CDR1 and CDR2 are GTSNPN and SVGIG (reference sequence). The CDR3 protein is CAWSSQNPPGTQPQHF. The CDR3 bases are TGTGCCTGGAGTAGTCAGAATCCCCCCGGGACTCAGCCCCAGCATTTT.

This chain uses TRBV30 with TRBJ1-4, with 7 bases fitting TRBD1. Germline V gene sequence: CDR1 GTSNPN, CDR2 SVGIG (reference sequence). The ends lost 5 bases at V and 5 bases at J; junction bases unmatched: 8. The CDR3 is 14 amino acids. This chain's CDR3 is CAWGLGGNNEKLFF. Here the CDR3 DNA reads TGTGCCTGGGGGTTAGGGGGCAACAATGAAAAACTGTTTTTT.

V and J are TRBV9 and TRBJ1-2; 7 bases line up with TRBD1. The junction had 3 bases not matched to a gene; V was cut back by 3 bases and J by 4 bases. The CDR3 sequence is 13 residues long. Germline CDR1 is SGDLS and CDR2 is YYNGEE. This CDR3 is CASSATGAYGYTF. CDR3 DNA: TGTGCCAGCAGCGCCACAGGGGCCTATGGCTACACCTTC.

This clone was recorded a few times. The rearrangement links TRBV9 to TRBJ1-6; weak D call: TRBD1 (6 bases). This CDR3 contains 17 residues. Per the germline V gene, CDR1 is SGDLS and CDR2 is YYNGEE. Trimming cost V 3 bases and J 5 bases, with 18 bases left between them. In DNA, the CDR3 is TGTGCCAGCAGCGAAATAGGGGGGGGCCAGAATAATTCACCCCTCCACTTT. This gives the protein CASSEIGGGQNNSPLHF. Looking up the rest from reference TRBV9 and TRBJ1-6 gives the full variable domain: DSGVTQTPKHLITATGQRVTLRCSPRSGDLSVYWYQQSLDQGLQFLIQYYNGEERAKGNILERFSAQQFPDLHSELNLSSLELGDSALYFCASSEIGGGQNNSPLHFGNGTRLTVT.

The chain uses TRBV5-1 and TRBJ1-1; D uncertain. CDR1 is SGHRS and CDR2 is YFSETQ in the germline V gene. Trimming took off 0 bases at V and 4 bases at J, with 19 bases between the two ends. The CDR3 has 17 residues. DNA of the CDR3: TGCGCCAGCAGCTTGGTGTTAGTGGGGTTCTCCGGCACTGAAGCTTTCTTT. Protein sequence: CASSLVLVGFSGTEAFF.

The genes are TRBV21-1 and TRBJ1-1; the tabulated D call, TRBD1, remains unverified against the DNA. TRBV21-1 constitutes a pseudogene. This CDR3 has 16 residues. The CDR3 DNA follows: TGTGCCAGACACCGCGACAGGGGGTTGATGGACACTGAAGCTTTCTTT. The encoded protein is CARHRDRGLMDTEAFF.

This sequence joins TRBV5-1 and TRBJ2-2, with 8 bases lining up with TRBD1. V shed 0 bases and J 7 bases; nucleotides not matched to a gene: 11. Germline CDR1 reads SGHRS; CDR2 reads YFSETQ. This CDR3 has 17 amino acids. CDR3 region: CASSLGKLAGGNGELFF. The CDR3, as DNA: TGCGCCAGCAGCTTGGGCAAGTTGGCAGGGGGCAACGGGGAGCTGTTTTTT.

This clone has a handful of counts. This chain joins TRBV7-8 and TRBJ1-2; D may be TRBD1 (6 bases). This CDR3 has 16 amino acids. Germline V CDR1 and CDR2: SGHVS, FQNEAQ. V was shortened by 5 bases and J by 4 bases, with 20 bases between the two germline ends. The CDR3 loop is CASSTTYRDRGYGYTF. In nucleotides, the CDR3 is TGTGCCAGCAGCACGACATACAGGGATCGGGGCTATGGCTACACCTTC.

The gene calls are TRBV5-1 and TRBJ2-3; D is perhaps TRBD2 (6 bases). V was clipped by 0 bases and J by 6 bases, with 17 bases between them. Germline CDR1 reads SGHRS; CDR2 reads YFSETQ. This CDR3 is 16 amino acids long. The DNA for the CDR3 is TGCGCCAGCAGCTTGGAGCGGAGCGGGTTCTGGGATACGCAGTATTTT. Its translation: CASSLERSGFWDTQYF.